The 18 T cell receptor beta chains reported below all come from one sample, sequenced in a study of cytomegalovirus exposure and HLA in healthy donors (dated by TCRdb to 2016 to 2017). The library was built by means of the immunoSEQ multiplex PCR assay. For the multiplex PCR, a mixture combining 60 forward primers for TCR Vbeta segments and 13 reverse primers for TCR Jbeta segments was used. TCRdb provides this immuneACCESS table in a form limited to in-frame rearrangements. Some clones are lacking; in checked studies, under half of them reflect an unresolved V gene, and why the rest are absent is not known. This sample holds under 200,000 clones; approximately 80% were observed only once. The top ten clones comprise 1.5% to 2% of the sample. Sequencing was done on a sample of PBMCs. These receptor sequences come from a woman between 18 and 29 years old in good health and CMV-seronegative.

The chain combines TRBV7-9 with TRBJ2-2; TRBD1 aligns across 8 bases. Germline V gene data show CDR1 as SEHNR and CDR2 as FQNEAQ (reference sequence). J lost 2 bases, V lost 4 bases, and 6 bases had no gene match. The CDR3 has 16 residues. CDR3 in DNA: TGTGCCAGCAGCTCCGGGACAGGAGATAACACCGGGGAGCTGTTTTTT. Protein sequence: CASSSGTGDNTGELFF.

With regard to this clone: The sample has other DNA sequences that encode this CDR3 too. The J gene is TRBJ2-7, the V gene TRBV4-2; D perhaps matches TRBD2 (6 bases). The V gene lost 1 base and the J gene lost 3 bases, with 13 bases spanning the gap. The germline CDR1 and CDR2 sequences are LGHNA and YNFKEQ. This CDR3 is built from 15 residues. CDR3 protein: CASSQAGGTGYEQYF. CDR3 nucleotide sequence: TGTGCCAGCAGCCAAGCCGGCGGGACCGGCTACGAGCAGTACTTC.

The chain carries TRBV6-6 and TRBJ1-5, with 8 nucleotides matching TRBD1. The V gene's germline CDR1 is MNHNY and CDR2 SVGAGI (reference sequence). This CDR3 contains 16 residues. V shed 1 base, J shed 6 bases, and the junction held 8 bases outside the gene matches. CDR3 region: CASSYFGQGSSQPQHF. CDR3 nucleotides: TGTGCCAGCAGTTACTTTGGACAGGGTTCAAGTCAGCCCCAGCATTTT.

The J gene is TRBJ1-1, the V gene TRBV5-8; 9 positions match TRBD1. The CDR3 spans 15 residues. Per the germline V gene, CDR1 is SGHTS and CDR2 is YDEGEE. With V trimmed by 7 bases and J by 4 bases, 11 bases remained unmatched. CDR3 sequence: CASALSGQGGTEAFF. The CDR3 nucleotides read TGTGCCAGCGCCCTGTCGGGACAGGGAGGCACTGAAGCTTTCTTT.

The CDR3 bases are TGTGCCAGCAGAATCATAGCGGGAGCCCTATACAATGAGCAGTTCTTC. It is translated as CASRIIAGALYNEQFF. The rearrangement joins TRBV28 to TRBJ2-1, with 9 nucleotides matching TRBD2. The CDR3 covers 16 residues. Germline V gene data show CDR1 as MDHEN and CDR2 as SYDVKM. The J segment lost 4 bases and the V segment lost 6 bases, leaving 10 bases of the junction unmatched. Full variable domain (remainder filled in from reference TRBV28 and TRBJ2-1): DVKVTQSSRYLVKRTGEKVFLECVQDMDHENMFWYRQDPGLGLRLIYFSYDVKMKEKGDIPEGYSVSREKKERFSLILESASTNQTSMYLCASRIIAGALYNEQFFGPGTRLTVL.

The gene calls are TRBV27 and TRBJ2-7; 10 nucleotides line up with TRBD1. The CDR3 totals 15 residues. V was pared by 4 bases and J by 7 bases, with 10 bases of the junction left unmatched. CDR1 and CDR2 (germline): MNHEY, SMNVEV (reference sequence). The CDR3 sequence is CASSSGTGAPEEQYF. The CDR3 DNA follows: TGTGCCAGCAGTTCCGGGACAGGGGCCCCAGAGGAGCAGTACTTC.

This chain connects TRBV19 to TRBJ2-7; 7 positions match TRBD1. The CDR3 spans 14 residues. With V trimmed by 6 bases and J by 3 bases, 8 bases remained unmatched. CDR1 is LNHDA, CDR2 SQIVND, per germline (reference sequence). The CDR3 DNA reads TGTGCCAGTAGGAGGGACAGCACGGACTACGAGCAGTACTTC. Encoded protein: CASRRDSTDYEQYF.

J is TRBJ2-1 and V is TRBV11-2; D possibly corresponds to TRBD2 (6 bases). CDR3 length: 13 amino acids. V was shortened by 6 bases and J by 9 bases, with 15 bases between the two germline ends. Germline values: CDR1 SGHAT, CDR2 FQNNGV. CDR3 DNA: TGTGCCAGCAGACTAGCAGGGTTGGGTGAGCAGTTCTTC. Its translation: CASRLAGLGEQFF.

The V call is TRBV7-2, the J call TRBJ2-3, with D uncertain. V was shortened by 5 bases and J by 7 bases, with 10 bases between the two germline ends. The V gene's germline CDR1 is SGHTA and CDR2 FQGNSA. CDR3 size: 12 residues. As DNA, the CDR3 is TGTGCCAGCAGCCCCGGTGTATATACGCAGTATTTT. Translating gives CASSPGVYTQYF.

V gene TRBV30 combines with J gene TRBJ1-2; D remains unclear. The V and J ends lost 1 base and 4 bases respectively, with 10 bases between them. Germline V gene data show CDR1 as GTSNPN and CDR2 as SVGIG (reference sequence). The CDR3 spans 13 residues. CDR3 sequence: CAWSGAGLYGYTF. The DNA for the CDR3 is TGTGCCTGGAGTGGAGCAGGCCTCTATGGCTACACCTTC.

The genes are TRBV29-1 and TRBJ1-4; 9 nucleotides agree with TRBD1. The junction had 13 bases not matched to a gene; V was cut back by 7 bases and J by 10 bases. Germline-derived CDR1 and CDR2 are SQVTM and ANQGSEA. This CDR3 is 14 amino acids long. The CDR3 bases are TGCAGCGCCCTTACAGGGGGCGGGGAGGGAAAACTGTTTTTT. Its translation: CSALTGGGEGKLFF.

The CDR3 here is CASSPGQGVEAFF. The CDR3 DNA sequence: TGTGCCAGCAGCCCCGGACAGGGGGTTGAAGCTTTCTTT. This sequence joins TRBV5-4 and TRBJ1-1; 10 positions agree with TRBD1. The CDR3 extends over 13 amino acids. Germline assignment: CDR1 SGHNT and CDR2 YYREEE (reference sequence). V was pared by 4 bases and J by 7 bases, with 4 bases of the junction left unmatched.

The chain's CDR3 is CAGLENTGELFF. The CDR3 region has the DNA TGTGCGGGGCTGGAGAACACCGGGGAGCTGTTTTTT. The chain recombines TRBV7-6 with TRBJ2-2; a weak D match, TRBD1 (5 bases). Germline CDR1 is SGHVS and CDR2 is FNYEAQ. The CDR3 runs to 12 residues. Using reference TRBV7-6 and TRBJ2-2 for the parts outside the CDR3, the full variable domain is GAGVSQSPRYKVTKRGQDVALRCDPISGHVSLYWYRQALGQGPEFLTYFNYEAQQDKSGLPNDRFSAERPEGSISTLTIQRTEQRDSAMYRCAGLENTGELFFGEGSRLTVL.

The chain joins TRBV5-8 to TRBJ2-1; maybe TRBD2 (6 bases). V lost 0 bases, J lost 8 bases, and 6 bases lay in between. This CDR3 has 12 amino acids. CDR1 is SGHTS, CDR2 YDEGEE, per germline. CDR3 nucleotide sequence: TGTGCCAGCAGCTTGGGCGGGGATGAGCAGTTCTTC. This translates into CASSLGGDEQFF.

This clone was seen just once. J is TRBJ1-2 and V is TRBV21-1; the D call in the table, TRBD1, was not verified against the DNA. TRBV21-1 has pseudogene status. The length of the CDR3 is 15 residues. CDR3 in DNA: TGTGCCAGCAGCAAAGCGCGACAGGGGGAGGATGGCTACACCTTC. Translating gives CASSKARQGEDGYTF.

The chain couples TRBV11-2 to TRBJ2-1; possible D gene TRBD1, 5 bases. V gave up 4 bases and J gave up 8 bases, with 15 bases separating them. The CDR3 runs 14 residues. CDR1 is SGHAT, CDR2 FQNNGV, per germline. In DNA, the CDR3 is TGTGCCAGCAGCTCCCGGACATTTACCGATGAGCAGTTCTTC. Amino acids: CASSSRTFTDEQFF.

The V call is TRBV6-5, the J call TRBJ1-1, with unresolved D. Germline-derived CDR1 and CDR2 are MNHEY and SVGAGI. The CDR3 sequence is 14 residues long. Trimming took off 4 bases at V and 4 bases at J, with 13 bases between the two ends. The CDR3 loop is CASSFYEGPTEAFF. The CDR3 DNA reads as TGTGCCAGCAGTTTCTATGAGGGCCCCACTGAAGCTTTCTTT.

This chain uses TRBV29-1 with TRBJ2-3; the D is unclear. Germline CDR1 and CDR2: SQVTM and ANQGSEA. V lost 4 bases to trimming and J lost 2 bases, with 7 bases between them. The CDR3 is 12 amino acids. CDR3 coding DNA: TGCAGCGTTGCGGTAGACACAGATACGCAGTATTTT. Translated, it gives CSVAVDTDTQYF.